The clone carrying this T cell receptor (beta chain) showed up many times. The data were obtained in a study of T cells in Graves' hyperthyroidism and ophthalmopathy. Hyperthyroidism was newly diagnosed in patients aged 18 to 65 (duration under 2 months). Diagnoses were established using clinical symptoms, serum thyroxine and TRAb, thyroid ultrasound and orbital computed tomography. RNA transcripts were the template for amplifying TCR beta CDR3 regions. Using the HTBI primer set, a first-round RT-PCR was run on the TCR CDR3. A single record per CDR3 protein comes from TCRdb applying MiXCR to the multiplex PCR reads. The sample has around 520,000 distinct CDR3 sequences; over 13% are singletons. The CDR3 sequence is 15 residues long. V was clipped by 0 bases and J by 5 bases, with 14 bases between them. Germline-derived CDR1 and CDR2 are SGDLS and YYNGEE.

V usage is TRBV9 and J usage is TRBJ2-5; maybe TRBD2 (5 bases). Input material: blood. This receptor was taken from a woman younger than 35 with Graves' hyperthyroidism. CDR3 amino acids: CASSVEGGLLETQYF. As DNA, the CDR3 is TGTGCCAGCAGCGTAGAAGGAGGACTTCTGGAGACCCAGTACTTC. The full variable domain, with the rest looked up from reference TRBV9 and TRBJ2-5, is DSGVTQTPKHLITATGQRVTLRCSPRSGDLSVYWYQQSLDQGLQFLIQYYNGEERAKGNILERFSAQQFPDLHSELNLSSLELGDSALYFCASSVEGGLLETQYFGPGTRLLVL.